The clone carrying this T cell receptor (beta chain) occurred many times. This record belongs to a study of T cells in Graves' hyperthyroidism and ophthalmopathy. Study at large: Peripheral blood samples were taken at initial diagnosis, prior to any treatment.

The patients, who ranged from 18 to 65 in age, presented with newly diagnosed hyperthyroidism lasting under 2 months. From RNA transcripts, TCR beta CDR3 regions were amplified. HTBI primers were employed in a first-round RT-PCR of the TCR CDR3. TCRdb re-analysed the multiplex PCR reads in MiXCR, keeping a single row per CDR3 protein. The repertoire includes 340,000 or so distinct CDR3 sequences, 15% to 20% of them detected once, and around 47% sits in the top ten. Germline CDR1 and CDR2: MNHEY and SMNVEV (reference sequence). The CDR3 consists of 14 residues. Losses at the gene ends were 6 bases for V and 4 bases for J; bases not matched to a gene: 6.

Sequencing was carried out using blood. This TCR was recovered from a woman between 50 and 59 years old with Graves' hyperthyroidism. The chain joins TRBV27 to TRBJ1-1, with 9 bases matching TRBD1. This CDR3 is CASSPQGAITEAFF. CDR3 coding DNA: TGTGCCAGCAGCCCACAGGGGGCGATCACTGAAGCTTTCTTT.